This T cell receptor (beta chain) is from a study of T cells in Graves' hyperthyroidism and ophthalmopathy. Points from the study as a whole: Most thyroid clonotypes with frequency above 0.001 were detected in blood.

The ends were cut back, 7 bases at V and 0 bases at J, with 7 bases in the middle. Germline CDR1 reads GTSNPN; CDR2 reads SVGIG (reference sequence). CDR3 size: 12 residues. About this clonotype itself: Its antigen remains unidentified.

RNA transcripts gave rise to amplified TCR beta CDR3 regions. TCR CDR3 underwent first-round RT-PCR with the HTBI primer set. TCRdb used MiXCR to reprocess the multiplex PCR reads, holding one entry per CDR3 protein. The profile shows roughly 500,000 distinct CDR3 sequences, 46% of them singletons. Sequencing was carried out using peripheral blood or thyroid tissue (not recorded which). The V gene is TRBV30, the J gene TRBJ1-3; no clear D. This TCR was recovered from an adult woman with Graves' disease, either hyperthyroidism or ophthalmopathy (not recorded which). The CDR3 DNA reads TGTGCCTCAGGTTTCTCTGGAAACACCATATATTTT. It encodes CASGFSGNTIYF. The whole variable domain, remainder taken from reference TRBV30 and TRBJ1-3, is SQTIHQWPATLVQPVGSPLSLECTVEGTSNPNLYWYRQAAGRGLQLLFYSVGIGQISSEVPQNLSASRPQDRQFILSSKKLLLSDSGFYLCASGFSGNTIYFGEGSWLTVV.